The clone carrying this T cell receptor beta chain was recorded a few times. Antigen specificity is unknown. This record comes from a study of shared clonotypes between healthy human individuals. Points from the study as a whole: Researchers found naive subsets generally carried larger estimated richness than memory subsets.

The CDR3 sequence is 12 residues long. Germline V gene lookup returns CDR1 SQVTM and CDR2 ANQGSEA. V dropped 4 bases and J dropped 8 bases, with 11 bases sitting between them. The genomic DNA of each subset was split evenly across several immunoSEQ plates. Assay used: immunoSEQ multiplex PCR; TCRdb lists only in-frame clones, some missing. The sample contains 2.3 million or so clones, approximately 93% of which appear only once. The sample comprised naive CD4+ T cells from PBMCs. Subset noted: CD45RA+ positively selected. The chain is built from TRBV29-1 and TRBJ1-4; D is ambiguous. This clonotype was obtained from a man in his late teens or twenties in good health. Some clones in this sample may be carry-over from other donors' samples. This CDR3 is CSVAELGEKLFF. CDR3 DNA sequence: TGCAGCGTTGCGGAGTTGGGGGAAAAACTGTTTTTT.